This record covers a single TCR beta chain. Its matching antigen is unknown. These data are taken from a study of vaccination and CD4 T cells after COVID-19. Germline loops: CDR1 MGHRA, CDR2 YSYEKL. Trimming removed 3 bases at V and 8 bases at J, with 10 bases between. There are 12 residues in the CDR3. Cultured CD4+ T-cell DNA underwent Oncomine TCR Beta short-read sequencing. Cultured CD4+ T cells yielded the extracted genomic DNA. TCRdb independently ran MiXCR on the PCR reads; one entry per CDR3 protein. This table holds over 20,000 distinct CDR3 sequences, about half found once. Treatment defined: roughly 11-day PBMC culture with coronavirus spike peptide pools or control peptides (ViraFEST assay). Negative selection purified CD4+ T cells after less than 11 days of culture.

The sequence derives from a human donor who had recovered from COVID-19. The sample consisted of CD4+ T cells from blood, cultured in vitro. The chain is built from TRBV4-1 and TRBJ1-2, with D perhaps TRBD1 (5 bases). The CDR3 here is CASSQGDRGYTF. In nucleotides, the CDR3 is TGCGCCAGCAGCCAGGGGGATCGGGGCTACACCTTC.